The source of this T cell receptor beta chain is a study of type 1 and type 2 diabetes patients. In this sample, this clonotype turned up many times. Germline V gene sequence: CDR1 LNHNV, CDR2 YYDKDF (reference sequence). The CDR3 runs to 13 residues. V was clipped by 3 bases and J by 5 bases, with 11 bases between them. The PCR template was genomic DNA. A primer set of 30 forward and 13 reverse primers amplified the CDR3. From the multiplex PCR reads, TCRdb called clonotypes with MiXCR, one entry per CDR3 protein. The table lists 250,000 or so distinct CDR3 sequences, around 47% of them singletons. The material sequenced was peripheral blood mononuclear cells (PBMCs). The chain uses TRBV15 and TRBJ2-7; the D gene could be TRBD1 or TRBD2 (7 bases each). This sequence was found in a man younger than 35 with type 2 diabetes. In DNA form, the CDR3 reads TGTGCCACCAGCAGGGGAGGGGGCGACGAGCAGTACTTC. Its protein product is CATSRGGGDEQYF. The variable domain in full, completed from reference TRBV15 and TRBJ2-7, reads DAMVIQNPRYQVTQFGKPVTLSCSQTLNHNVMYWYQQKSSQAPKLLFHYYDKDFNNEADTPDNFQSRRPNTSFCFLDIRSPGLGDTAMYLCATSRGGGDEQYFGPGTRLTVT.